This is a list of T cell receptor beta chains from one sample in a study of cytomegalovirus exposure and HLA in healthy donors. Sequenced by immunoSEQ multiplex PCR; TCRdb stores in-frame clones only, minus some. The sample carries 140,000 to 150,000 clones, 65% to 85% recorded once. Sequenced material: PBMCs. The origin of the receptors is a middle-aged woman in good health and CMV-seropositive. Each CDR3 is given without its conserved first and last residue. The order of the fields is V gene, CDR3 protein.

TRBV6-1 ASSEQAGNQPQH
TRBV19 ASSIITGNQPQH
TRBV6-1 ASSERGQGTGSPLH
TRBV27 ASSLTVTGNTIY
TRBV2 ASKGGGASSYNEQF
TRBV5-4 ASSLSGGLETQY
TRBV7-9 ASSSTGSPYGYT
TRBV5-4 ASSLDLDYGYT
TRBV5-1 ASSPGQGTTYEQY
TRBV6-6 ASSYSSDSGNTIY
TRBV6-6 ASSFPQGNTIY
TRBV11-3 ASSHAPLGQGGGNQPQH
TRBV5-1 ASSLEQSSYEQY
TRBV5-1 ASSSGTGTGEQY
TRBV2 ASTLIIEAF
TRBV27 ASSTGQGYNYGYT
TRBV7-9 ASSQNLNYGYT
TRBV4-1 ASSQALKAGGPFFTGELF
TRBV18 ASSLPKNTGELF
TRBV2 ASKSRQGAVGYT
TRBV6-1 ASSDPGGMSTEAF
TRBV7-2 ASSPLLPRRDEKLF
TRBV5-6 ASSSGGREESQNQPQH
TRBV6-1 ASNAVRGSTEAF
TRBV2 ASSARLAAYNEQF
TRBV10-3 AISAGDQETQY
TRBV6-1 ASSRTGFEAF
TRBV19 ASSMSGGAMDTQY
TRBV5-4 ASSLGQGNEAF
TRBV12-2 ASRFPKIPRSSYEQY
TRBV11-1 ASSPWDRKTTKQY
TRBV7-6 ASSLAGGVDGEQY
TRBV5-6 ASSPDRAYEQY
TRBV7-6 ASSAQGAQNSPLH
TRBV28 ASSLFTGTGGNSPLH
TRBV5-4 ASSLVSTGGYNEQF
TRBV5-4 ASSSLNSPGQGYTEAF
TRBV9 ASCVDGGLNTEAF
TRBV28 ASSLGGYYGYT
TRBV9 ASSPYTGNTIY
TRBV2 ASSEGTYEQY
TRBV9 ASSVGQGAYEQY
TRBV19 ASSTSGTGDEKLF